The rows below give T cell receptor beta chains drawn from one sample of a study of cytomegalovirus exposure and HLA in healthy donors. The method was immunoSEQ multiplex PCR; TCRdb's version includes in-frame clones alone and lacks a portion of them. The sample contains around 49,000 clones, 92% of which appear only once. Sequenced: PBMCs. These receptors were collected from a man between 18 and 35 years old in good health and CMV-seronegative. Each CDR3 is given with its conserved first and last residue. The order of the fields is V gene, D gene, J gene, CDR3 length, clone size, CDR3 protein, CDR3 DNA. A D gene is named only where the DNA matches it firmly. Some rows have no size entry. The others give once, few or many, or a class for an expanded clone.

v_gene: TRBV6-1; d_gene: TRBD2; j_gene: TRBJ2-3; len: 14; abundance: .; CDR3aa: CASSSGRVTDTQYF; CDR3nt: TGTGCCAGCAGCTCAGGGAGGGTCACAGATACGCAGTATTTT
v_gene: TRBV5-1; d_gene: .; j_gene: TRBJ1-3; len: 16; abundance: .; CDR3aa: CASSLARGVSGNTIYF; CDR3nt: TGCGCCAGCAGCTTAGCACGCGGAGTATCTGGAAACACCATATATTTT
v_gene: TRBV28; d_gene: .; j_gene: TRBJ1-5; len: 15; abundance: .; CDR3aa: CASSRLPDTSQPQHF; CDR3nt: TGTGCCAGCAGTCGGCTCCCGGACACCTCTCAGCCCCAGCATTTT
v_gene: TRBV2; d_gene: TRBD2; j_gene: TRBJ2-7; len: 13; abundance: few; CDR3aa: CASRVLAGGQQYF; CDR3nt: TGTGCCAGCAGAGTACTAGCGGGAGGCCAGCAGTACTTC
v_gene: TRBV27; d_gene: TRBD1; j_gene: TRBJ1-1; len: 15; abundance: .; CDR3aa: CASSPGTGRLTEAFF; CDR3nt: TGTGCCAGCAGTCCAGGGACAGGGAGGTTGACTGAAGCTTTCTTT
v_gene: TRBV4-2; d_gene: .; j_gene: TRBJ2-7; len: 15; abundance: .; CDR3aa: CASSQERGSSYEQYF; CDR3nt: TGTGCCAGCAGCCAAGAGCGGGGAAGTTCCTACGAGCAGTACTTC
v_gene: TRBV2; d_gene: .; j_gene: TRBJ1-5; len: 17; abundance: once; CDR3aa: CASSETAGGFSNQPQHF; CDR3nt: TGTGCCAGCAGTGAAACGGCGGGGGGGTTTAGCAATCAGCCCCAGCATTTT
v_gene: TRBV30; d_gene: TRBD1; j_gene: TRBJ2-1; len: 15; abundance: once; CDR3aa: CAWSLTPLTGGGQFF; CDR3nt: TGTGCCTGGAGCCTAACCCCCCTGACAGGGGGCGGGCAGTTCTTC
v_gene: TRBV9; d_gene: .; j_gene: TRBJ2-1; len: 17; abundance: .; CDR3aa: CASSVGGGSSSYNEQFF; CDR3nt: TGTGCCAGCAGCGTAGGGGGCGGATCGAGCTCCTACAATGAGCAGTTCTTC
v_gene: TRBV9; d_gene: .; j_gene: TRBJ2-2; len: 13; abundance: .; CDR3aa: CASSGAGTGELFF; CDR3nt: TGTGCCAGCAGCGGGGCGGGGACCGGGGAGCTGTTTTTT
v_gene: TRBV7-2; d_gene: TRBD2; j_gene: TRBJ2-7; len: 14; abundance: .; CDR3aa: CASSGGRANYEQYF; CDR3nt: TGTGCCAGCTCGGGCGGGAGGGCCAACTACGAGCAGTACTTC
v_gene: TRBV19; d_gene: .; j_gene: TRBJ2-1; len: 15; abundance: .; CDR3aa: CASSISDYSYNEQFF; CDR3nt: TGTGCCAGTAGTATAAGCGACTACTCCTACAATGAGCAGTTCTTC
v_gene: TRBV2; d_gene: .; j_gene: TRBJ1-5; len: 14; abundance: .; CDR3aa: CASSTATDNQPQHF; CDR3nt: TGTGCCAGCAGTACCGCGACAGACAATCAGCCCCAGCATTTT
v_gene: TRBV6-1; d_gene: TRBD1; j_gene: TRBJ1-2; len: 15; abundance: .; CDR3aa: CASSAWTGENYGYTF; CDR3nt: TGTGCCAGCAGTGCATGGACAGGGGAAAACTATGGCTACACCTTC
v_gene: TRBV5-8; d_gene: TRBD2; j_gene: TRBJ2-3; len: 18; abundance: .; CDR3aa: CASSKYPSASGSTDTQYF; CDR3nt: TGTGCCAGCAGCAAATACCCGTCGGCTAGCGGTTCCACAGATACGCAGTATTTT
v_gene: TRBV15; d_gene: TRBD2; j_gene: TRBJ2-7; len: 16; abundance: .; CDR3aa: CATSRETSGVSYEQYF; CDR3nt: TGTGCCACCAGCAGAGAGACTAGCGGAGTTTCCTACGAGCAGTACTTC
v_gene: TRBV4-1; d_gene: TRBD2; j_gene: TRBJ2-1; len: 15; abundance: .; CDR3aa: CASSQELAGDNEQFF; CDR3nt: TGCGCCAGCAGCCAAGAACTAGCGGGGGATAATGAGCAGTTCTTC
v_gene: TRBV7-9; d_gene: TRBD1; j_gene: TRBJ1-1; len: 14; abundance: .; CDR3aa: CASSKGQGETEAFF; CDR3nt: TGTGCCAGCAGTAAGGGACAGGGGGAGACTGAAGCTTTCTTT
v_gene: TRBV6-1; d_gene: TRBD1; j_gene: TRBJ2-7; len: 14; abundance: .; CDR3aa: CASSEGQGSDEQYF; CDR3nt: TGTGCCAGCAGTGAGGGACAGGGAAGCGACGAGCAGTACTTC
v_gene: TRBV29-1; d_gene: .; j_gene: TRBJ1-5; len: 13; abundance: .; CDR3aa: CSVDGAGAAPQHF; CDR3nt: TGCAGCGTTGATGGGGCAGGGGCGGCGCCCCAGCATTTT
v_gene: TRBV5-4; d_gene: TRBD2; j_gene: TRBJ2-3; len: 15; abundance: .; CDR3aa: CASSLTSGSSDTQYF; CDR3nt: TGTGCCAGCAGCTTGACTAGCGGGAGCTCAGATACGCAGTATTTT
v_gene: TRBV6-5; d_gene: .; j_gene: TRBJ2-1; len: 15; abundance: .; CDR3aa: CASSYFRERDNEQFF; CDR3nt: TGTGCCAGCAGTTACTTCCGGGAGAGGGACAATGAGCAGTTCTTC
v_gene: TRBV2; d_gene: TRBD1; j_gene: TRBJ1-2; len: 14; abundance: .; CDR3aa: CASSYKKGTAGYTF; CDR3nt: TGTGCCAGCAGCTACAAAAAAGGGACAGCCGGCTACACCTTC
v_gene: TRBV9; d_gene: TRBD1; j_gene: TRBJ1-5; len: 14; abundance: .; CDR3aa: CASGGQGLNQPQHF; CDR3nt: TGTGCCAGTGGGGGACAGGGTCTAAATCAGCCCCAGCATTTT
v_gene: TRBV6-5; d_gene: TRBD1; j_gene: TRBJ2-4; len: 15; abundance: .; CDR3aa: CASSYDREAKNIQYF; CDR3nt: TGTGCCAGCAGTTACGACAGGGAGGCCAAAAACATTCAGTACTTC
v_gene: TRBV30; d_gene: .; j_gene: TRBJ1-1; len: 17; abundance: .; CDR3aa: CAWSIPRILLQNTEAFF; CDR3nt: TGTGCCTGGAGCATTCCCAGGATTTTGCTTCAGAACACTGAAGCTTTCTTT
v_gene: TRBV28; d_gene: .; j_gene: TRBJ1-1; len: 13; abundance: .; CDR3aa: CASLNRVNTEAFF; CDR3nt: TGTGCCAGCCTAAACAGGGTGAACACTGAAGCTTTCTTT
v_gene: TRBV9; d_gene: TRBD1; j_gene: TRBJ2-7; len: 14; abundance: .; CDR3aa: CASSTETGGNEQYF; CDR3nt: TGTGCCAGCAGCACCGAGACAGGGGGCAACGAGCAGTACTTC
v_gene: TRBV6-1; d_gene: TRBD2; j_gene: TRBJ2-7; len: 14; abundance: .; CDR3aa: CASRRGGSTYEQYF; CDR3nt: TGTGCCAGCAGACGGGGGGGATCCACCTACGAGCAGTACTTC
v_gene: TRBV9; d_gene: .; j_gene: TRBJ2-3; len: 15; abundance: .; CDR3aa: CASSVEGGKTDTQYF; CDR3nt: TGTGCCAGCAGCGTAGAAGGCGGGAAGACAGATACGCAGTATTTT
v_gene: TRBV28; d_gene: TRBD1; j_gene: TRBJ2-7; len: 14; abundance: .; CDR3aa: CASSTYRGYYEQYF; CDR3nt: TGTGCCAGCAGTACCTACAGGGGCTACTACGAGCAGTACTTC
v_gene: TRBV28; d_gene: TRBD1; j_gene: TRBJ1-2; len: 14; abundance: .; CDR3aa: CASTHGQGGYGYTF; CDR3nt: TGTGCCAGCACCCACGGACAGGGTGGCTATGGCTACACCTTC
v_gene: TRBV9; d_gene: TRBD2; j_gene: TRBJ2-5; len: 14; abundance: .; CDR3aa: CASSPRGMGETQYF; CDR3nt: TGTGCCAGCAGCCCGCGGGGGATGGGAGAGACCCAGTACTTC
v_gene: TRBV11-2; d_gene: TRBD2; j_gene: TRBJ2-7; len: 14; abundance: .; CDR3aa: CASSSWGGLVEQYF; CDR3nt: TGTGCCAGCAGCTCCTGGGGGGGGTTGGTCGAGCAGTACTTC
v_gene: TRBV28; d_gene: .; j_gene: TRBJ2-7; len: 17; abundance: few; CDR3aa: CASGTWDIDKGGLEQYF; CDR3nt: TGTGCCAGCGGTACCTGGGACATCGATAAAGGAGGACTCGAGCAGTACTTC
v_gene: TRBV6-5; d_gene: TRBD2; j_gene: TRBJ2-5; len: 13; abundance: .; CDR3aa: CASSSPSGSTQYF; CDR3nt: TGTGCCAGCAGTTCCCCTAGCGGGAGTACCCAGTACTTC
v_gene: TRBV5-6; d_gene: TRBD1; j_gene: TRBJ2-1; len: 12; abundance: .; CDR3aa: CASSLGTGTQFF; CDR3nt: TGTGCCAGCAGCTTGGGGACAGGGACGCAGTTCTTC
v_gene: TRBV7-3; d_gene: TRBD1; j_gene: TRBJ2-3; len: 16; abundance: .; CDR3aa: CASSRGVGQGTDTQYF; CDR3nt: TGTGCCAGCAGCCGCGGTGTAGGACAGGGCACAGATACGCAGTATTTT
v_gene: TRBV28; d_gene: .; j_gene: TRBJ2-2; len: 15; abundance: .; CDR3aa: CASSLREPDTGELFF; CDR3nt: TGTGCCAGCAGTTTACGGGAGCCGGATACCGGGGAGCTGTTTTTT
v_gene: TRBV7-3; d_gene: .; j_gene: TRBJ2-2; len: 14; abundance: .; CDR3aa: CASSLVPFTGELFF; CDR3nt: TGTGCCAGCAGCTTAGTCCCATTCACCGGGGAGCTGTTTTTT
v_gene: TRBV2; d_gene: .; j_gene: TRBJ2-7; len: 14; abundance: .; CDR3aa: CANRYRDGRGEQYF; CDR3nt: TGTGCCAACAGATACAGGGATGGCCGTGGCGAGCAGTACTTC
v_gene: TRBV30; d_gene: .; j_gene: TRBJ2-3; len: 14; abundance: .; CDR3aa: CAWRGLQGTDTQYF; CDR3nt: TGTGCCTGGAGGGGACTGCAGGGCACAGATACGCAGTATTTT
v_gene: TRBV6-5; d_gene: .; j_gene: TRBJ1-2; len: 13; abundance: .; CDR3aa: CASTPREDYGYTF; CDR3nt: TGTGCCAGCACCCCCCGAGAGGACTATGGCTACACCTTC
v_gene: TRBV6-5; d_gene: TRBD2; j_gene: TRBJ2-7; len: 15; abundance: .; CDR3aa: CASTSPGLVPYEQYF; CDR3nt: TGTGCCAGCACCAGCCCGGGACTAGTTCCCTACGAGCAGTACTTC
v_gene: TRBV18; d_gene: .; j_gene: TRBJ2-5; len: 13; abundance: .; CDR3aa: CASSATNQETQYF; CDR3nt: TGTGCCAGCTCAGCGACTAACCAAGAGACCCAGTACTTC
v_gene: TRBV5-1; d_gene: .; j_gene: TRBJ2-3; len: 14; abundance: once; CDR3aa: CASSFSGPTDTQYF; CDR3nt: TGCGCCAGCAGCTTTAGCGGCCCCACAGATACGCAGTATTTT
v_gene: TRBV5-4; d_gene: TRBD2; j_gene: TRBJ2-1; len: 15; abundance: .; CDR3aa: CASSRTSGIYNEQFF; CDR3nt: TGTGCCAGCAGCCGGACTAGCGGGATTTACAATGAGCAGTTCTTC
v_gene: TRBV28; d_gene: .; j_gene: TRBJ2-3; len: 15; abundance: .; CDR3aa: CASRYSGGRADTQYF; CDR3nt: TGTGCCAGCAGGTATTCGGGGGGCCGGGCAGATACGCAGTATTTT
v_gene: TRBV7-8; d_gene: .; j_gene: TRBJ2-7; len: 13; abundance: .; CDR3aa: CASSPQVSYEQYF; CDR3nt: TGTGCCAGCAGCCCCCAGGTTTCCTACGAGCAGTACTTC
v_gene: TRBV27; d_gene: TRBD2; j_gene: TRBJ2-1; len: 16; abundance: .; CDR3aa: CASSGTSGTYYNEQFF; CDR3nt: TGTGCCAGCAGCGGGACTAGCGGGACCTACTACAATGAGCAGTTCTTC
v_gene: TRBV18; d_gene: TRBD2; j_gene: TRBJ2-1; len: 15; abundance: .; CDR3aa: CASSTTSGNFNEQFF; CDR3nt: TGTGCCAGCTCGACGACTAGCGGGAATTTTAATGAGCAGTTCTTC
v_gene: TRBV7-8; d_gene: .; j_gene: TRBJ2-6; len: 15; abundance: .; CDR3aa: CASSSSGREWSVLTF; CDR3nt: TGTGCCAGCAGCTCCTCGGGTCGCGAGTGGTCAGTCCTGACTTTC
v_gene: TRBV4-1; d_gene: .; j_gene: TRBJ1-5; len: 14; abundance: .; CDR3aa: CASSSPSLGSLQHF; CDR3nt: TGCGCCAGCAGCTCCCCATCCCTAGGCAGCTTACAGCATTTT